This TCR beta chain was obtained from a study of blood T cell repertoires in COVID-19. Study summary: Acute and convalescent COVID-19 samples came from the United States, Italy and Spain.

Study processing details: Reference gene primer amplification gave nucleated cell count estimates. Profiled with immunoSEQ multiplex PCR; TCRdb holds only in-frame clones, not every one. V, J and clone size are those of that table, while D and trimming were read from the DNA. The sample holds under 200,000 clones, 80% to 90% seen once. The V and J ends lost 6 bases and 5 bases respectively, with 26 bases between them. The CDR3 contains 18 residues. Germline V gene data show CDR1 as MGHRA and CDR2 as YSYEKL. This clonotype originated in a man aged 35 to 55 who had recovered from COVID-19. The sample was peripheral blood. The chain links TRBV4-1 to TRBJ2-1, with D perhaps TRBD2 (6 bases). CDR3 bases: TGCGCCAGCAGTCCCCACGGGCGGGGATCCCGAGTAAACAATGAGCAGTTCTTC. Translation: CASSPHGRGSRVNNEQFF.